This T cell receptor beta chain was obtained from a study of cytomegalovirus exposure and HLA in healthy donors. The CDR3 length is 14 residues. Germline loops: CDR1 SGDLS, CDR2 YYNGEE. V lost 0 bases, J lost 7 bases, and 11 bases lay in between. The primer mix had 60 Vbeta and 13 Jbeta primers. Only in-frame clones appear in the TCRdb table, and some are missing; sequencing was by immunoSEQ multiplex PCR. The sample data list roughly 100,000 clones. The chain carries TRBV9 and TRBJ2-1, with a weak D call TRBD1 (5 bases). The sequenced material came from PBMCs. This TCR was recovered from a man aged 50 or older in good health and CMV-seronegative. The CDR3 DNA reads TGTGCCAGCAGCGTAGTGGCAGGGAAGAATGAGCAGTTCTTC. Amino acid sequence: CASSVVAGKNEQFF.